This T cell receptor (beta chain) comes out of a study of T cell responses to AZD1222 COVID-19 vaccine. The study's findings and limits: Donors skewed white British and female; clonal diversity was possibly underestimated. The study reported that nearly half of spike-specific TCRs target unmutated variant regions. An increase in Spike-specific TCR breadth and depth was observed after two AZD1222 doses.

Using immunoSEQ multiplex PCR, the repertoire was profiled, and TCRdb retains in-frame clones only, with some absent. The sample records more than 110,000 clones, approximately 83% being singletons. A remark on this clone: Its antigen is currently unknown.

The clonotype comes from an adult in good health. The material sequenced was peripheral blood, taken on day 0 of AZD1222 vaccination.

This CDR3 is CASSSSRGEAGQPQHF. DNA of the CDR3: TGTGCCAGCAGCTCTTCGCGGGGAGAAGCAGGACAGCCCCAGCATTTT. V is TRBV21-1 and J is TRBJ1-5. TRBV21-1 is assigned pseudogene status. This CDR3 is built from 16 residues.